A single sample is the source of the 11 T cell receptor beta chains below, sequenced in a study of T cells in Graves' hyperthyroidism and ophthalmopathy. Amplification of TCR beta CDR3 regions was performed using RNA transcripts as template. During a first-round RT-PCR of the TCR CDR3, the HTBI primer set was used. TCRdb analysed the multiplex PCR reads with MiXCR anew, one entry per CDR3 protein. There are over 650,000 distinct CDR3 sequences in the sample; less than 45% occur only once, and under 8% lies in the top ten. Specimen: peripheral blood or thyroid tissue (not recorded which). These receptors came from an adult man with Graves' disease, either hyperthyroidism or ophthalmopathy (not recorded which).

V is TRBV25-1 and J is TRBJ1-3, with TRBD1 matching over 7 bases. Germline V gene data show CDR1 as MGHDK and CDR2 as SYGVNS. With V trimmed by 0 bases and J by 7 bases, 6 bases remained unmatched. The CDR3 extends over 15 amino acids. The CDR3: CASSEYNTGANTIYF. DNA of the CDR3: TGTGCCAGCAGTGAATATAATACAGGGGCGAACACCATATATTTT.

This clonotype appeared a few times. The chain has TRBV20-1 and TRBJ1-1; TRBD1 is a possible D gene (5 bases). V lost 5 bases to trimming and J lost 4 bases, with 14 bases between them. Germline V gene sequence: CDR1 DFQATT, CDR2 SNEGSKA (reference sequence). The CDR3 runs 13 residues. CDR3 sequence reads: CSAPRGGGTEAFF. The DNA for the CDR3 is TGCAGTGCTCCCCGGGGGGGAGGCACTGAAGCTTTCTTT.

The V call is TRBV10-3, the J call TRBJ1-2, with a weak D call TRBD1 (5 bases). This CDR3 spans 14 amino acids. Germline assignment: CDR1 ENHRY and CDR2 SYGVKD. Trimming pared 3 bases from V and 5 bases from J, leaving 13 bases between. The CDR3 region is CAISERGPLYGYTF. The CDR3 coding sequence is TGTGCCATCAGTGAACGGGGACCTTTGTATGGCTACACCTTC.

The gene calls are TRBV29-1 and TRBJ2-5; 8 bases align to TRBD1. CDR1 SQVTM and CDR2 ANQGSEA come from the germline V gene. CDR3 length: 14 amino acids. V shed 0 bases, J shed 5 bases, and the junction held 5 bases outside the gene matches. The CDR3 DNA sequence: TGCAGCGTTGAAGAGCAGGGGGCGAAGGAGACCCAGTACTTC. Residues: CSVEEQGAKETQYF.

This clonotype was detected ten times or more. The chain carries TRBV2 and TRBJ1-5, with D possibly TRBD1 on 5 matching bases. V was shortened by 0 bases and J by 9 bases, with 12 bases between the two germline ends. CDR1 is SNHLY and CDR2 is FYNNEI in the germline V gene. This CDR3 is 14 amino acids long. DNA for the CDR3: TGTGCCAGCAGTGAAGCATCTGGGGGGGGGCCCCAGCATTTT. Residues: CASSEASGGGPQHF.

J is TRBJ1-4 and V is TRBV29-1, with TRBD1 as a possible D gene (5 bases). CDR1 and CDR2 from the germline V gene are SQVTM and ANQGSEA. The V end lost 6 bases, the J end lost 7 bases, and 9 bases lay between the germline ends. This CDR3 is built from 11 residues. This chain's CDR3 is CSVDGAEKLFF. CDR3 sequence (DNA): TGCAGCGTGGACGGGGCTGAAAAACTGTTTTTT.

As for this clonotype: At one end the junction does not follow the germline gene, possibly because of a read error. J is TRBJ1-2 and V is TRBV7-9, with D perhaps matching TRBD1 (5 bases). Germline-derived CDR1 and CDR2 are SEHNR and FQNEAQ (reference sequence). The CDR3 runs 16 residues. In DNA, the CDR3 is TGTGCCAGCAGTTTAGGAGTTCCGGGACCAAACTATGGCTACACCTTC. This gives the protein CASSLGVPGPNYGYTF.

The rearrangement links TRBV6-1 to TRBJ2-7, with 7 bases aligning to TRBD1. There are 14 residues in the CDR3. Trimming at V came to 10 bases and at J to 6 bases, leaving 15 bases not matched to a gene. Germline V gives CDR1 MNHNS, CDR2 SASEGT. CDR3 amino acids: CATGWETGRLEQYF. The CDR3 DNA reads TGTGCCACCGGTTGGGAGACAGGGCGGCTCGAGCAGTACTTC.

The chain employs TRBV27 and TRBJ1-5, with TRBD1 as a possible D gene (5 bases). Germline V gene lookup returns CDR1 MNHEY and CDR2 SMNVEV (reference sequence). The CDR3 loop spans 15 amino acids. Deletions cut 6 bases from V and 6 bases from J, with 18 bases between. The CDR3 spells CASSFPGRFSQPQHF. The DNA for the CDR3 is TGTGCCAGCAGCTTTCCAGGGCGGTTCAGTCAGCCCCAGCATTTT.

In regard to this clonotype: A read error is possible here, since a much larger clone lies one base away. The rearrangement joins TRBV12-3 or TRBV12-4 to TRBJ1-3; D might be TRBD1 (6 bases). The CDR3 totals 13 residues. The CDR3 DNA follows: TGTGCCAGCAGATTAGGGGGTGGAAACACCATATATTTT. Residues: CASRLGGGNTIYF.

The chain carries TRBV7-6 and TRBJ1-2; D remains ambiguous. This CDR3 has 14 residues. The germline V gene has CDR1 SGHVS and CDR2 FNYEAQ. V was cut by 1 base and J by 7 bases, with 13 bases left in between. In nucleotides, the CDR3 is TGTGCCAGCAGCTTAGACACGGATTTAAGTGGCTACACCTTC. Protein sequence: CASSLDTDLSGYTF. The whole variable domain, remainder taken from reference TRBV7-6 and TRBJ1-2, is GAGVSQSPRYKVTKRGQDVALRCDPISGHVSLYWYRQALGQGPEFLTYFNYEAQQDKSGLPNDRFSAERPEGSISTLTIQRTEQRDSAMYRCASSLDTDLSGYTFGSGTRLTVV.